Sequencing of this TCR beta chain was carried out in a study of early T cells in non-severe SARS-CoV-2 infection. The overall study: It was bulk RNA from unsorted whole blood that was sequenced, and the chains were unpaired.

Germline-derived CDR1 and CDR2 are SGHRS and YFSETQ. With 4 bases removed from V and 0 bases from J, the gap between germline ends came to 7 bases. This CDR3 is 13 amino acids long. Individual cDNA molecules were tagged with unique molecular identifiers, the study reported. TCRdb called the 5' RACE reads again in MiXCR, with one record for every CDR3 protein. The sample lists about 55,000 distinct CDR3 sequences; about 15% were seen once. Study findings and constraints: Comparison of clonotypes with VDJdb favored anti-spike CD8 responses while missing private and CD4 specificities.

This clonotype has more than one count but fewer than ten. Its antigen is not known. This clonotype was obtained from an adult who was a healthcare worker with PCR-confirmed SARS-CoV-2 infection or an uninfected control (not recorded which). This chain uses TRBV5-1 with TRBJ2-5; D is uncertain. Sequenced material: whole blood, taken at baseline. Here the CDR3 reads CASSGPNQETQYF. Here the CDR3 DNA reads TGCGCCAGCAGCGGACCGAACCAAGAGACCCAGTACTTC.